The next 15 T cell receptor beta chains were all read from a single sample in a study of cytomegalovirus exposure and HLA in healthy donors (dated by TCRdb to about 2017). To prepare the library, the immunoSEQ multiplex PCR assay was applied. TCRdb took over this immuneACCESS table, retaining in-frame rearrangements with V and J assigned. Such tables are incomplete; in checked studies, under half of the missing clones stem from an unresolved V gene, and the remainder is unexplained. This sample is represented by some 160,000 clones; roughly 91% of them were singletons. 2.5% to 3.5% of the sample lies in the top ten. The specimen was PBMCs. These receptors were obtained from a man aged 18 to 29 in good health and CMV-seronegative.

This rearrangement joins TRBV5-6 to TRBJ2-1; 7 bases agree with TRBD2. CDR3 length equals 13 residues. V trimming: 9 bases; J trimming: 5 bases; junction bases outside the gene matches: 8. Germline V lookup: CDR1 SGHDT, CDR2 YYEEEE. DNA for the CDR3: TGTGCCACCTCGGGGGGTCGTAACAATGAGCAGTTCTTC. It is translated as CATSGGRNNEQFF.

V usage is TRBV4-1 and J usage is TRBJ1-5, with D possibly matching TRBD1 (6 bases). The CDR3 length is 16 residues. The V gene's germline CDR1 is MGHRA and CDR2 YSYEKL. V gave up 1 base and J gave up 2 bases, with 12 bases separating them. CDR3 sequence: CASSQVSAGGNQPQHF. The CDR3 nucleotides are TGCGCCAGCAGCCAAGTCTCGGCAGGGGGCAATCAGCCCCAGCATTTT.

The chain is built from TRBV4-3 and TRBJ2-2; tentative D call: TRBD1 (6 bases). From germline, CDR1 is LGHNA and CDR2 YSLEER. CDR3 length: 15 residues. V lost 0 bases and J 6 bases, leaving 11 bases between the germline ends. CDR3 DNA: TGCGCCAGCAGCCAAGATTTGGGGGCGGCCGGGGAGCTGTTTTTT. This codes for CASSQDLGAAGELFF.

The gene calls are TRBV7-8 and TRBJ1-5, with D maybe TRBD1 (5 bases). The CDR3 totals 15 residues. Trimming pared 0 bases from V and 11 bases from J, leaving 17 bases between. The V gene's germline CDR1 is SGHVS and CDR2 FQNEAQ. Here the CDR3 DNA reads TGTGCCAGCAGCTTAGCGAGGGCAGGGCGCGGGGCCCAGCATTTT. As protein: CASSLARAGRGAQHF.

The chain uses TRBV5-1 and TRBJ2-3; 7 nucleotides align to TRBD1. The germline V gene encodes CDR1 SGHRS and CDR2 YFSETQ. After removal of 10 bases from V and 1 base from J, the junction contained 15 bases not matched to a gene. CDR3 size: 16 residues. The CDR3 protein is CASQDTTGIGTDTQYF. The CDR3 coding sequence is TGCGCCTCCCAGGATACGACAGGGATAGGCACAGATACGCAGTATTTT.

In DNA form, the CDR3 reads TGTGCCAGCCGAACAGGGCTCACAGATACGCAGTATTTT. It specifies CASRTGLTDTQYF. The chain recombines TRBV27 with TRBJ2-3, with D perhaps TRBD1 (6 bases). The germline gives CDR1 MNHEY, CDR2 SMNVEV (reference sequence). The V gene lost 8 bases and the J gene lost 2 bases, with 11 bases spanning the gap. This CDR3 spans 13 amino acids.

The chain links TRBV4-1 to TRBJ2-3; 14 positions match TRBD2. CDR3 size: 20 residues. V gave up 4 bases and J gave up 5 bases; unmatched junction bases: 17. The V gene's germline CDR1 is MGHRA and CDR2 YSYEKL. CDR3 region: CASSRAVLPGLAGAVDTQYF. DNA of the CDR3: TGCGCCAGCAGCCGCGCGGTGTTACCGGGACTAGCGGGGGCGGTAGATACGCAGTATTTT.

The gene calls are TRBV5-4 and TRBJ2-7; 11 bases line up with TRBD2. J was trimmed by 5 bases and V by 3 bases; bases with no gene match: 7. CDR1 and CDR2 (germline): SGHNT, YYREEE (reference sequence). There are 15 residues in the CDR3. CDR3 sequence reads: CASSSPSGRFNEQYF. The CDR3 DNA sequence: TGTGCCAGCAGCTCTCCTAGCGGGAGGTTTAACGAGCAGTACTTC.

The V and J genes are TRBV18 and TRBJ2-7; D is ambiguous. CDR1 and CDR2 from the germline V gene are KGHSH and LQKENI. V lost 0 bases and J 3 bases, leaving 9 bases between the germline ends. The length of the CDR3 is 14 residues. The CDR3 coding sequence is TGTGCCAGCTCACCACCGCGCGGCAACTACGAGCAGTACTTC. This translates into CASSPPRGNYEQYF. The full variable domain, in which reference TRBV18 and TRBJ2-7 provide the parts outside the CDR3, is NAGVMQNPRHLVRRRGQEARLRCSPMKGHSHVYWYRQLPEEGLKFMVYLQKENIIDESGMPKERFSAEFPKEGPSILRIQQVVRGDSAAYFCASSPPRGNYEQYFGPGTRLTVT.

This clone appeared a single time. The chain has TRBV7-9 and TRBJ1-5; D call uncertain. The CDR3 is 17 residues long. V lost 3 bases and J lost 4, with 19 bases in between. Looked up from germline, CDR1 is SEHNR and CDR2 is FQNEAQ (reference sequence). The CDR3 protein is CASSFIGRGPTNQPQHF. The DNA of the CDR3 is TGTGCCAGCAGCTTCATAGGACGAGGGCCCACTAATCAGCCCCAGCATTTT.

The chain carries TRBV7-2 and TRBJ2-2; D is undetermined. The germline V gene has CDR1 SGHTA and CDR2 FQGNSA. Trimming shortened V by 5 bases and J by 2 bases, and 6 bases separated the two germline ends. This CDR3 has 13 residues. The CDR3 DNA is TGTGCCAGCAGCCGACAAAACACCGGGGAGCTGTTTTTT. Protein product: CASSRQNTGELFF.

This chain joins TRBV6-5 and TRBJ1-2, with 8 bases lining up with TRBD1. CDR3 length equals 14 residues. The ends lost 6 bases at V and 4 bases at J; junction bases unmatched: 7. Germline values: CDR1 MNHEY, CDR2 SVGAGI. CDR3 coding DNA: TGTGCCAGCAGCCCTGGACAGGGTGGCTATGGCTACACCTTC. It translates to CASSPGQGGYGYTF.

The V and J genes are TRBV6-5 and TRBJ1-6; 9 bases are shared with TRBD1. Germline CDR1 and CDR2: MNHEY and SVGAGI. Trimming took 7 bases from V and 9 from J; bases not matched to a gene: 7. The CDR3 contains 14 residues. For the CDR3, the DNA is TGTGCCAGCAACCGGGACAGGGATAGTTCACCCCTCCACTTT. It translates to CASNRDRDSSPLHF.

The chain combines TRBV6-1 with TRBJ2-7, with TRBD1 identical over 7 bases. Germline V CDR1 and CDR2: MNHNS, SASEGT. The CDR3 runs 14 residues. Germline trimming cut 5 bases from V and 2 bases from J; bases unmatched to any gene: 6. The CDR3 sequence is CASSSGTVPYEQYV. The CDR3 bases are TGTGCCAGCAGTTCCGGGACAGTCCCCTACGAGCAGTACGTC.

The chain combines TRBV5-1 with TRBJ2-7; TRBD1 agrees at 9 bases. The junction had 7 bases not matched to a gene; V was cut back by 1 base and J by 2 bases. Germline V lookup: CDR1 SGHRS, CDR2 YFSETQ. The CDR3 has 16 residues. CDR3 nucleotides: TGCGCCAGCAGCTTGCCACAGGGGGCGATTACCTACGAGCAGTACTTC. This gives the protein CASSLPQGAITYEQYF.